This T cell receptor beta chain was sequenced during a study of T cell responses to AZD1222 COVID-19 vaccine. TCRdb's copy holds only in-frame clones and misses some; the assay was immunoSEQ multiplex PCR. The profile covers about 97,000 clones, with approximately 90% appearing a single time and approximately 7% taken by the ten largest. The CDR3 has 14 residues. Trimming cost V 7 bases and J 3 bases, with 15 bases left between them. Germline loops: CDR1 MNHNY, CDR2 SVGAGI (reference sequence). In regard to this clone: Its antigen is undetermined.

Overall study results and limits: Recipients of AZD1222 seropositive at baseline numbered only 6 or 7.

The clonotype was recovered from an adult in good health. The specimen comprised peripheral blood, sampled on day 0 of AZD1222 vaccination. The chain is built from TRBV6-6 and TRBJ1-1, with D possibly TRBD1 on 5 matching bases. Written as DNA, the CDR3 is TGTGCCAGCACCCCCCCGGGCAGGGACACTGAAGCTTTCTTT. Its translation: CASTPPGRDTEAFF.